This entry lists 30 T cell receptor beta chains sequenced from one sample in a study of blood T cells in healthy people across ages. The authors ran a second PCR of about 7 to 11 cycles using a sample-barcoded 5' primer and a J-beta primer mix. TCRdb called the 5' RACE reads again in MiXCR, with one record for every CDR3 protein. This repertoire shows more than 700,000 distinct CDR3 sequences, about 53% found once; its top ten account for roughly two fifths. The sequenced sample was blood. The origin of the receptors is an elderly man in good health.

V and J are TRBV29-1 and TRBJ2-7; 7 bases align to TRBD1. CDR1 and CDR2 (germline): SQVTM, ANQGSEA. CDR3 length: 14 residues. V was clipped by 4 bases and J by 4 bases; unmatched bases: 10. Here the CDR3 DNA reads TGCAGCGTTGGGCCGACAGGGAGTTATTACGAGCAGTACTTC. Amino acids: CSVGPTGSYYEQYF.

This chain links TRBV4-2 with TRBJ2-1; the D gene is possibly TRBD2 (5 bases). The germline V gene encodes CDR1 LGHNA and CDR2 YNFKEQ. The length of the CDR3 is 15 residues. Trimming took 1 base from V and 6 from J, leaving 13 bases between them. CDR3 sequence reads: CASSQGGSLGNEQFF. As DNA, the CDR3 is TGTGCCAGCAGCCAAGGAGGGAGTCTCGGCAATGAGCAGTTCTTC.

The table lists this clonotype with many counts. The chain has TRBV10-3 and TRBJ2-3, with 8 bases that match TRBD1. CDR3 length equals 16 residues. The germline V gene encodes CDR1 ENHRY and CDR2 SYGVKD. J gave up 5 bases and V 5 bases, and 12 bases lay outside the gene matches. The CDR3 coding sequence is TGTGCCATCAGTCATACCAAGACAGGGGTCGGAGATACGCAGTATTTT. It translates to CAISHTKTGVGDTQYF.

CDR3 sequence: CASSHRQHRYAYF. The CDR3, as DNA: TGTGCCAGCAGTCACAGACAGCACAGATACGCGTATTTT. The chain is built from TRBV27 and TRBJ2-3; maybe TRBD1 (5 bases). The V end was cut by 5 bases, the J end by 14 bases, with 20 bases between. The CDR3 contains 13 residues. Germline CDR1 and CDR2: MNHEY and SMNVEV (reference sequence).

The chain uses TRBV5-1 and TRBJ2-1, with 12 bases identical to TRBD1. The ends lost 3 bases at V and 6 bases at J; junction bases unmatched: 10. The CDR3 sequence is 17 residues long. Germline loops: CDR1 SGHRS, CDR2 YFSETQ. CDR3 in amino acids: CASSSQTGTGGLNEQFF. The DNA of the CDR3 is TGCGCCAGCAGCTCTCAGACCGGGACAGGGGGCCTCAATGAGCAGTTCTTC.

The J gene is TRBJ2-4, the V gene TRBV28, with TRBD1 as a possible D gene (5 bases). V was cut by 4 bases and J by 9 bases, with 13 bases left in between. The CDR3 is made up of 13 amino acids. The germline gives CDR1 MDHEN, CDR2 SYDVKM. Here the CDR3 DNA reads TGTGCCAGCAGTTCTGGGGCCCCGGGCATTCAGTACTTC. Encoded protein: CASSSGAPGIQYF.

As to this clonotype: Germline and junction disagree at one end, which may indicate a read error. The rearrangement uses TRBV7-2 and TRBJ1-1; unclear D gene. From germline, CDR1 is SGHTA and CDR2 FQGNSA. This CDR3 spans 14 amino acids. This CDR3 reads CASSLAGLNTEVFF. In DNA form, the CDR3 reads TGTGCCAGCAGCTTAGCAGGGTTGAACACTGAAGTTTTCTTT.

This clonotype has only a few counts. This chain connects TRBV12-3 or TRBV12-4 to TRBJ2-5; D gene unclear. The CDR3 sequence is 11 residues long. V dropped 6 bases and J dropped 5 bases, with 7 bases sitting between them. The CDR3 sequence: CASRFGETQYF. The CDR3 region has the DNA TGTGCCAGCAGATTTGGGGAGACCCAGTACTTC.

The chain employs TRBV5-6 and TRBJ1-6, with D possibly being TRBD1 (6 bases). The CDR3 totals 14 residues. Germline V gene lookup returns CDR1 SGHDT and CDR2 YYEEEE. The V gene lost 4 bases and the J gene lost 13 bases, with 18 bases spanning the gap. Here the CDR3 reads CASSPMTGIFPLHF. The CDR3 DNA reads as TGTGCCAGCAGCCCTATGACAGGCATATTTCCCCTCCACTTT.

This sequence joins TRBV2 and TRBJ2-7, with TRBD2 matching 10 bases. After removal of 4 bases from V and 2 bases from J, the junction contained 11 bases not matched to a gene. Germline V CDR1 and CDR2: SNHLY, FYNNEI. This CDR3 has 17 amino acids. As DNA, the CDR3 is TGTGCCAGCAGTGGGGGGGTACTAGCGGGAAGAACCTACGAGCAGTACTTC. Its protein is CASSGGVLAGRTYEQYF.

This clonotype was observed once. The genes are TRBV12-3 or TRBV12-4 and TRBJ2-7, with D uncertain. The CDR3 has 11 residues. Trimming left V 7 bases short and J 5 bases short, with 9 bases between. The CDR3 DNA is TGTGCCAGCATGGGGTTCCACGAGCAGTACTTC. Translating it yields CASMGFHEQYF.

The rearrangement joins TRBV2 to TRBJ2-5; no reliable D call. The closer fit of TRBJ2-7 to the DNA end suggests the J call may be wrong. The V gene's germline CDR1 is SNHLY and CDR2 FYNNEI. This CDR3 has 11 amino acids. DNA for the CDR3: TGTGCCAGCAGTCCAAAAAACGAGCAGTACTTC. Its translation is CASSPKNEQYF.

This clonotype was detected only once. This chain connects TRBV6-2 or TRBV6-3 to TRBJ1-5, with TRBD1 as a possible D gene (6 bases). Germline CDR1 MNHEY, CDR2 SVGEGT. The CDR3 sequence is 15 residues long. Trimming removed 0 bases at V and 1 base at J, with 7 bases between. CDR3 region: CASSYSRGSNQPQHF. DNA of the CDR3: TGTGCCAGCAGTTACTCCAGGGGCAGCAATCAGCCCCAGCATTTT.

This chain uses TRBV4-1 with TRBJ2-7; TRBD2 matches at 12 bases. Per the germline V gene, CDR1 is MGHRA and CDR2 is YSYEKL. The CDR3 contains 15 residues. Germline trimming cut 2 bases from V and 2 bases from J; bases unmatched to any gene: 1. The CDR3 DNA sequence: TGCGCCAGCAGCCAACTAGCGGGAGGGCCCTACGAGCAGTACTTC. Translated: CASSQLAGGPYEQYF.

The chain employs TRBV18 and TRBJ2-7, with D perhaps being TRBD1 or TRBD2 (6 bases each). CDR1 is KGHSH, CDR2 LQKENI, per germline. The CDR3 is made up of 15 amino acids. V was trimmed by 2 bases and J by 5 bases, leaving 16 bases between them. This CDR3 is CASSPRQGRTDEQYF. The CDR3, as DNA: TGTGCCAGCTCACCAAGACAAGGGAGGACAGACGAGCAGTACTTC.

The rearrangement links TRBV6-5 to TRBJ2-1; 9 bases are shared with TRBD2. The better agreement between TRBJ2-7 and the DNA end casts doubt on the J call. Germline CDR1 and CDR2: MNHEY and SVGAGI. The length of the CDR3 is 15 residues. DNA of the CDR3: TGTGCCAGCAGCAAACAGCCGACTAGCGGAAATGAGCAGTACTTC. Translation: CASSKQPTSGNEQYF.

The V and J genes are TRBV7-9 and TRBJ2-1; tentatively, D is TRBD2 (5 bases). The germline V and J ends were trimmed by 5 bases and 11 bases, with 13 bases remaining between them. Germline V gene data show CDR1 as SEHNR and CDR2 as FQNEAQ (reference sequence). The CDR3 has 12 amino acids. The CDR3 coding sequence is TGTGCCAGCAGCCCCGAGGGCGAAAAGCAGTTCTTC. Translated, it gives CASSPEGEKQFF.

The V gene is TRBV27, the J gene TRBJ2-7; D is possibly TRBD1 or TRBD2 (6 bases each). CDR3 size: 19 residues. CDR1 and CDR2 (germline): MNHEY, SMNVEV (reference sequence). The ends were cut back, 0 bases at V and 0 bases at J, with 21 bases in the middle. The CDR3 here is CASSLSGGFGGHHSYEQYF. The CDR3, as DNA: TGTGCCAGCAGTTTATCCGGGGGATTCGGGGGACACCACTCCTACGAGCAGTACTTC.

Points on this clonotype: The junction differs from germline at one of its ends, possibly a read error. The chain recombines TRBV29-1 with TRBJ2-1; weak D call: TRBD2 (6 bases). The CDR3 spans 14 residues. The germline CDR1 and CDR2 sequences are SQVTM and ANQGSEA. This chain's CDR3 is CSAGGDRTNNERFF. The CDR3 coding sequence is TGCAGCGCGGGCGGGGATCGGACGAACAATGAGCGGTTCTTC.

This chain uses TRBV6-5 with TRBJ2-7, with 8 nucleotides matching TRBD2. Trimming cost V 1 base and J 7 bases; bases outside gene matches: 9. Germline CDR1 and CDR2: MNHEY and SVGAGI. The length of the CDR3 is 15 residues. The CDR3 reads CASSYWSGSHNEQYF. The CDR3 DNA follows: TGTGCCAGCAGTTACTGGAGCGGGAGCCACAATGAGCAGTACTTC.

The chain carries TRBV6-1 and TRBJ1-2; maybe TRBD1 (6 bases). The V end lost 6 bases, the J end lost 2 bases, and 25 bases lay between the germline ends. CDR3 length: 18 residues. Germline assignment: CDR1 MNHNS and CDR2 SASEGT. CDR3 in DNA: TGTGCCAGCAGAGCCTCTTCATGGGGGAGGGACAAAAACTATGGCTACACCTTC. Translation gives CASRASSWGRDKNYGYTF.

This clonotype has just a few counts. The chain has TRBV29-1 and TRBJ2-7, with TRBD1 identical over 10 bases. This CDR3 region has 14 residues. V was clipped by 7 bases and J by 2 bases; unmatched bases: 8. Germline lookup yields CDR1 SQVTM and CDR2 ANQGSEA. The CDR3 sequence is CSARQGAGTYEQYF. In nucleotides, the CDR3 is TGCAGCGCCCGACAGGGGGCCGGTACCTACGAGCAGTACTTC.

This clonotype turned up a few times. The rearrangement joins TRBV25-1 to TRBJ1-1; D is ambiguous. The germline CDR1 and CDR2 sequences are MGHDK and SYGVNS. Trimming stripped 1 base from V and 7 bases from J, with 10 bases between. CDR3 length: 13 amino acids. The CDR3 bases are TGTGCCAGCAGTGAATCGGGGAAGGGTGAAGCTTTCTTT. Its protein product is CASSESGKGEAFF. The complete variable domain, with remaining parts taken from reference TRBV25-1 and TRBJ1-1, reads EADIYQTPRYLVIGTGKKITLECSQTMGHDKMYWYQQDPGMELHLIHYSYGVNSTEKGDLSSESTVSRIRTEHFPLTLESARPSHTSQYLCASSESGKGEAFFGQGTRLTVV.

V and J are TRBV6-5 and TRBJ2-3, with 7 nucleotides matching TRBD2. The CDR3 length is 15 residues. With 5 bases clipped from V and 14 bases from J, the junction kept 19 bases outside the gene matches. The germline gives CDR1 MNHEY, CDR2 SVGAGI. CDR3: CASSATSAGHRYAYF. The CDR3 DNA reads TGTGCCAGCAGTGCAACTAGCGCCGGACACAGATACGCGTATTTT.

The genes are TRBV10-2 and TRBJ2-5; 15 nucleotides match TRBD2. CDR1 is WSHSY and CDR2 is SAAADI in the germline V gene. The CDR3 covers 16 residues. Losses at the gene ends were 5 bases for V and 11 bases for J; bases not matched to a gene: 12. CDR3 region: CASSTGGLAGGREQYF. The CDR3 DNA is TGCGCCAGCAGTACCGGGGGACTAGCGGGAGGACGGGAGCAGTACTTC.

This clonotype has ten or more counts. The chain couples TRBV12-3 or TRBV12-4 to TRBJ2-1; D remains ambiguous. This CDR3 is 15 amino acids long. Trimming stripped 5 bases from V and 0 bases from J, with 11 bases between. The CDR3 region is CASSLAVGSYNEQFF. CDR3 sequence (DNA): TGTGCCAGCAGTCTGGCGGTCGGCTCCTACAATGAGCAGTTCTTC.

The V call is TRBV6-6, the J call TRBJ1-6, with 9 bases that match TRBD1. The CDR3 extends over 14 amino acids. CDR1 and CDR2 from the germline V gene are MNHNY and SVGAGI (reference sequence). V was pared by 4 bases and J by 10 bases, with 5 bases of the junction left unmatched. DNA for the CDR3: TGTGCCAGCAGTTTCGGGACAGGGAACTCACCCCTCCACTTT. It encodes CASSFGTGNSPLHF.

This chain links TRBV10-3 with TRBJ2-1; possibly TRBD1 for D (5 bases). Trimming left V 0 bases short and J 13 bases short, with 22 bases between. The germline V gene has CDR1 ENHRY and CDR2 SYGVKD. The CDR3 extends over 16 amino acids. The CDR3 nucleotides read TGTGCCATCAGTGAGTCGATCGGATCAGGGCAAGAGACCCAGTTCTTC. As protein: CAISESIGSGQETQFF.

The genes are TRBV20-1 and TRBJ1-2; the D is unclear. The CDR3 has 13 amino acids. Trimming shortened V by 2 bases and J by 3 bases, and 10 bases separated the two germline ends. The V gene's germline CDR1 is DFQATT and CDR2 SNEGSKA (reference sequence). The CDR3 is CSARTPRDYGYTF. CDR3 DNA sequence: TGCAGTGCTAGAACCCCAAGGGACTATGGCTACACCTTC.

This rearrangement joins TRBV3-1 to TRBJ1-5, with D perhaps matching TRBD1 (6 bases). V was clipped by 1 base and J by 4 bases, with 20 bases between them. This CDR3 spans 18 amino acids. Germline lookup yields CDR1 LGHDT and CDR2 YNNKEL (reference sequence). The chain's CDR3 is CASSQGSTGAPRNQPQHF. As DNA, the CDR3 is TGTGCCAGCAGCCAAGGGTCGACGGGGGCGCCCCGGAATCAGCCCCAGCATTTT.